Listed below are T cell receptor beta chains from one sample, sequenced in a study of T cell responses to AZD1222 COVID-19 vaccine. Clones were sequenced by immunoSEQ multiplex PCR, and TCRdb holds only the in-frame ones, with some missing. The sample yields 100,000 or so clones, about 86% seen once. The sample in question was peripheral blood, obtained on day 0 of AZD1222 vaccination. The receptor set was obtained from an adult in good health. CDR3s include the opening cysteine and the closing phenylalanine or tryptophan. The order of the fields is D gene, J gene, clone size, V gene, CDR3 protein, CDR3 DNA. D genes are given only for firm matches. Expanded clones get a size class; other rows say once, few or many, or leave the size out.

d_call: -
j_call: TRBJ1-5
clone_size: -
v_call: TRBV12-3/TRBV12-4
cdr3_aa: CASSFGLNQPQHF
cdr3_nt: TGTGCCAGCAGTTTCGGTTTGAATCAGCCCCAGCATTTT

d_call: -
j_call: TRBJ1-6
clone_size: -
v_call: TRBV5-1
cdr3_aa: CASSPDGISSYSSPLHF
cdr3_nt: TGCGCCAGCAGTCCGGACGGAATAAGCTCCTATAGTTCACCCCTCCACTTT

d_call: TRBD1
j_call: TRBJ1-2
clone_size: -
v_call: TRBV2
cdr3_aa: CASSMDRAGGYTF
cdr3_nt: TGTGCCAGCAGTATGGACAGGGCGGGTGGCTACACCTTC

d_call: -
j_call: TRBJ1-3
clone_size: once
v_call: TRBV19
cdr3_aa: CASSSGSRSGNTIYF
cdr3_nt: TGTGCCAGTAGTAGTGGGAGCCGATCTGGAAACACCATATATTTT

d_call: -
j_call: TRBJ2-7
clone_size: -
v_call: TRBV27
cdr3_aa: CASRPGLGSRLRAYEQYF
cdr3_nt: TGTGCCAGCAGACCGGGCTTGGGCAGCAGACTAAGGGCCTACGAGCAGTACTTC

d_call: -
j_call: TRBJ1-5
clone_size: -
v_call: TRBV6-5
cdr3_aa: CASSQTVGNQPQHF
cdr3_nt: TGTGCCAGCAGTCAGACAGTAGGCAATCAGCCCCAGCATTTT

d_call: -
j_call: TRBJ2-3
clone_size: -
v_call: TRBV28
cdr3_aa: CASSPSSGRRDTQYF
cdr3_nt: TGTGCCAGCAGTCCGAGTTCGGGACGCCGGGATACGCAGTATTTT

d_call: TRBD2
j_call: TRBJ2-1
clone_size: -
v_call: TRBV7-8
cdr3_aa: CASSTDGGVTYNEQFF
cdr3_nt: TGTGCCAGCAGCACTGATGGGGGGGTAACCTACAATGAGCAGTTCTTC

d_call: TRBD2
j_call: TRBJ2-3
clone_size: -
v_call: TRBV28
cdr3_aa: CASSRRLAGGTDTQYF
cdr3_nt: TGTGCCAGCAGCCGCCGCCTAGCGGGGGGCACAGATACGCAGTATTTT

d_call: -
j_call: TRBJ1-1
clone_size: -
v_call: TRBV6-2/TRBV6-3
cdr3_aa: CASSSGNTEAFF
cdr3_nt: TGTGCCAGCAGTTCGGGGAACACTGAAGCTTTCTTT

d_call: TRBD1
j_call: TRBJ1-6
clone_size: -
v_call: TRBV7-6
cdr3_aa: CASSLATPGQNVNSPLHF
cdr3_nt: TGTGCCAGCAGCTTAGCCACCCCGGGACAGAACGTGAATTCACCCCTCCACTTT

d_call: -
j_call: TRBJ1-2
clone_size: -
v_call: TRBV6-5
cdr3_aa: CASSPPGHLIFGYTF
cdr3_nt: TGTGCCAGCAGCCCACCGGGACACCTGATTTTTGGCTACACCTTC

d_call: TRBD1
j_call: TRBJ1-2
clone_size: -
v_call: TRBV18
cdr3_aa: CASSSMRTGLQGYGYTF
cdr3_nt: TGTGCCAGCTCCTCGATGAGGACAGGCCTCCAGGGGTATGGCTACACCTTC

d_call: -
j_call: TRBJ1-5
clone_size: -
v_call: TRBV2
cdr3_aa: CASSETRGANQPQHF
cdr3_nt: TGTGCCAGCAGTGAAACCAGGGGCGCCAATCAGCCCCAGCATTTT

d_call: TRBD1
j_call: TRBJ1-1
clone_size: -
v_call: TRBV18
cdr3_aa: CAVRDSQNTEAFF
cdr3_nt: TGTGCAGTCCGGGACAGCCAGAACACTGAAGCTTTCTTT

d_call: TRBD1
j_call: TRBJ1-1
clone_size: -
v_call: TRBV6-4
cdr3_aa: CASRGQGGNTEAFF
cdr3_nt: TGTGCCAGCAGAGGACAGGGTGGGAACACTGAAGCTTTCTTT

d_call: TRBD2
j_call: TRBJ2-1
clone_size: -
v_call: TRBV11-3
cdr3_aa: CASSLEGTSGYNEQFF
cdr3_nt: TGTGCCAGCAGCTTAGAAGGAACTAGCGGGTACAATGAGCAGTTCTTC

d_call: -
j_call: TRBJ2-7
clone_size: -
v_call: TRBV11-2
cdr3_aa: CASSPRPDGAYEQYF
cdr3_nt: TGTGCCAGCAGCCCCCGTCCTGACGGCGCCTACGAGCAGTACTTC

d_call: -
j_call: TRBJ1-1
clone_size: -
v_call: TRBV11-2
cdr3_aa: CASSYSAASNTEAFF
cdr3_nt: TGTGCCAGCAGCTACTCGGCCGCCTCGAACACTGAAGCTTTCTTT

d_call: -
j_call: TRBJ2-1
clone_size: -
v_call: TRBV2
cdr3_aa: CASSSRAQYNEQFF
cdr3_nt: TGTGCCAGCAGTAGCAGGGCACAGTACAATGAGCAGTTCTTC

d_call: -
j_call: TRBJ1-1
clone_size: -
v_call: TRBV5-1
cdr3_aa: CASRILYNSGTEAFF
cdr3_nt: TGCGCCAGCAGGATACTTTACAACTCGGGTACTGAAGCTTTCTTT

d_call: -
j_call: TRBJ2-3
clone_size: -
v_call: TRBV4-3
cdr3_aa: CASSQDLRALGTDTQYF
cdr3_nt: TGCGCCAGCAGCCAAGATTTGAGGGCCCTCGGCACAGATACGCAGTATTTT

d_call: TRBD1
j_call: TRBJ1-5
clone_size: -
v_call: TRBV19
cdr3_aa: CASRNRGSNQPQHF
cdr3_nt: TGTGCCAGTAGGAACAGGGGGAGCAATCAGCCCCAGCATTTT

d_call: -
j_call: TRBJ2-7
clone_size: -
v_call: TRBV7-2
cdr3_aa: CASSLGPSSYEQYF
cdr3_nt: TGTGCCAGCAGCTTAGGCCCGAGCTCCTACGAGCAGTACTTC

d_call: TRBD1
j_call: TRBJ1-3
clone_size: -
v_call: TRBV7-3
cdr3_aa: CASSRTGAGNTIYF
cdr3_nt: TGTGCCAGCAGCCGTACAGGGGCTGGAAACACCATATATTTT

d_call: -
j_call: TRBJ2-3
clone_size: -
v_call: TRBV3-1/TRBV3-2
cdr3_aa: CASSQRSPDTQYF
cdr3_nt: TGTGCCAGCAGCCAACGCAGCCCCGATACGCAGTATTTT

d_call: -
j_call: TRBJ2-5
clone_size: -
v_call: TRBV6-1
cdr3_aa: CASSDPDREETQYF
cdr3_nt: TGTGCCAGCAGTGATCCGGACAGAGAAGAGACCCAGTACTTC

d_call: -
j_call: TRBJ2-7
clone_size: -
v_call: TRBV18
cdr3_aa: CASSLDGQGLREQYF
cdr3_nt: TGTGCCAGCTCACTGGATGGCCAGGGACTTCGAGAGCAGTACTTC

d_call: -
j_call: TRBJ1-2
clone_size: few
v_call: TRBV19
cdr3_aa: CASTVLRRDFSYGYTF
cdr3_nt: TGTGCCAGTACCGTCCTCCGCCGGGACTTCAGCTATGGCTACACCTTC

d_call: -
j_call: TRBJ1-4
clone_size: -
v_call: TRBV9
cdr3_aa: CASSVRDGGQNEKLFF
cdr3_nt: TGTGCCAGCAGTGTTCGGGACGGGGGGCAGAATGAAAAACTGTTTTTT

d_call: -
j_call: TRBJ1-1
clone_size: -
v_call: TRBV9
cdr3_aa: CASSSQTEYTEAFF
cdr3_nt: TGTGCCAGCAGCTCCCAGACAGAATACACTGAAGCTTTCTTT

d_call: TRBD1
j_call: TRBJ1-1
clone_size: -
v_call: TRBV19
cdr3_aa: CASSQTGVHTEAFF
cdr3_nt: TGTGCCAGTAGTCAAACAGGGGTCCACACTGAAGCTTTCTTT

d_call: -
j_call: TRBJ1-6
clone_size: few
v_call: TRBV25-1
cdr3_aa: CASSKTRGSNSPLHF
cdr3_nt: TGTGCCAGCAGTAAAACAAGGGGGTCTAATTCACCCCTCCACTTT

d_call: -
j_call: TRBJ1-2
clone_size: -
v_call: TRBV2
cdr3_aa: CASSAAGIYGYTF
cdr3_nt: TGTGCCAGCAGTGCCGCAGGGATCTATGGCTACACCTTC

d_call: TRBD2
j_call: TRBJ2-5
clone_size: -
v_call: TRBV4-2
cdr3_aa: CASSQESGGAWQETQYF
cdr3_nt: TGTGCCAGCAGCCAAGAGAGCGGGGGGGCGTGGCAAGAGACCCAGTACTTC

d_call: -
j_call: TRBJ2-3
clone_size: -
v_call: TRBV7-2
cdr3_aa: CASTLNAKVFTDTQYF
cdr3_nt: TGTGCCAGCACCCTAAACGCCAAGGTTTTCACAGATACGCAGTATTTT

d_call: TRBD1
j_call: TRBJ2-3
clone_size: -
v_call: TRBV5-6
cdr3_aa: CASSFRTGGRDTQYF
cdr3_nt: TGTGCCAGCAGCTTCCGGACAGGGGGCCGAGATACGCAGTATTTT

d_call: TRBD1
j_call: TRBJ1-6
clone_size: -
v_call: TRBV4-2
cdr3_aa: CASSQDRGQGTSNSPLHF
cdr3_nt: TGTGCCAGCAGCCAAGATAGGGGACAGGGGACCTCTAATTCACCCCTCCACTTT

d_call: -
j_call: TRBJ2-1
clone_size: once
v_call: TRBV4-1
cdr3_aa: CASSHRGGEQFF
cdr3_nt: TGCGCCAGCAGCCACAGGGGAGGTGAGCAGTTCTTC

d_call: -
j_call: TRBJ1-1
clone_size: -
v_call: TRBV10-3
cdr3_aa: CAISETFEAFF
cdr3_nt: TGTGCCATCAGTGAGACCTTTGAAGCTTTCTTT

d_call: -
j_call: TRBJ2-3
clone_size: -
v_call: TRBV24-1
cdr3_aa: CATSDPTVDTQYF
cdr3_nt: TGTGCCACCAGTGATCCTACCGTAGATACGCAGTATTTT

d_call: TRBD1
j_call: TRBJ2-7
clone_size: -
v_call: TRBV5-1
cdr3_aa: CASSLEPRTGGYEQYF
cdr3_nt: TGCGCCAGCAGCTTGGAGCCTAGGACAGGGGGTTACGAGCAGTACTTC

d_call: TRBD2
j_call: TRBJ2-1
clone_size: -
v_call: TRBV18
cdr3_aa: CASSPSSGVYNEQFF
cdr3_nt: TGTGCCAGCTCACCGTCTAGCGGGGTTTACAATGAGCAGTTCTTC

d_call: TRBD1
j_call: TRBJ1-1
clone_size: few
v_call: TRBV7-9
cdr3_aa: CASSLGDRGLSTEAFF
cdr3_nt: TGTGCCAGCAGCTTAGGGGACAGGGGGCTGTCCACTGAAGCTTTCTTT

d_call: -
j_call: TRBJ1-2
clone_size: -
v_call: TRBV12-2
cdr3_aa: CASRLTRDRITYGYTF
cdr3_nt: TGTGCAAGTCGCTTAACCCGCGACAGGATTACTTATGGCTACACCTTC